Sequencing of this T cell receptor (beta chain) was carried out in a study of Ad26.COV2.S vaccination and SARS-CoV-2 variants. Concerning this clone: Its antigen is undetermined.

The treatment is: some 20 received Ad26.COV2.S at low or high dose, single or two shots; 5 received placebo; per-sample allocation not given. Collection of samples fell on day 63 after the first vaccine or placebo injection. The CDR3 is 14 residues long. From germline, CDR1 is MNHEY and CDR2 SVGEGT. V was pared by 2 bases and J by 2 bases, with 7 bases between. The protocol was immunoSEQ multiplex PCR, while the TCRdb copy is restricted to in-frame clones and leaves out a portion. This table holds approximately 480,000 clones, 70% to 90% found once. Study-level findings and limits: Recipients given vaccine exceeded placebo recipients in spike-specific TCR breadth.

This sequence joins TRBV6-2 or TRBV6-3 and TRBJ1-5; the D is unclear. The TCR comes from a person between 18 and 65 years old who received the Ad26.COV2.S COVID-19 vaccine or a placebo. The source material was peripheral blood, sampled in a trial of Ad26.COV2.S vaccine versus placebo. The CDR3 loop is CASSYSYGNQPQHF. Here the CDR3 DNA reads TGTGCCAGCAGTTACAGTTATGGCAATCAGCCCCAGCATTTT.